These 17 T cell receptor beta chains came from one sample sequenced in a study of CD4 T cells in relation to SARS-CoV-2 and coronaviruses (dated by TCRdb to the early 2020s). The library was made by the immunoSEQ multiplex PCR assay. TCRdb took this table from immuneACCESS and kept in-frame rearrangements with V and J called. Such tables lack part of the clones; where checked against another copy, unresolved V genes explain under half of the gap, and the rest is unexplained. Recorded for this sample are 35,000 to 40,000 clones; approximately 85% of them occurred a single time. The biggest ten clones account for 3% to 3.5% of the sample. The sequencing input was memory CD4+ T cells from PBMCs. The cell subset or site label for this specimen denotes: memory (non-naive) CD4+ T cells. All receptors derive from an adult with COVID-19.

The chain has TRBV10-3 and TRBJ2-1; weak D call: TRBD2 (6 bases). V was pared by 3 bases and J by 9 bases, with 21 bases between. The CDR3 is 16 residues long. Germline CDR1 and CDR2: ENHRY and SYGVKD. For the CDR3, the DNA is TGTGCCATCAGTGACCTTAGCGGTGCAGTGGGGGGTGAGCAGTTCTTC. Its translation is CAISDLSGAVGGEQFF.

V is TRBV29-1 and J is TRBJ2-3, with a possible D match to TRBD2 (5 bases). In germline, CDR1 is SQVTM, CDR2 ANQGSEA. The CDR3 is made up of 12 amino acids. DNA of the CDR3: TGCAGTGTTCTGAGGGCTGGAGATACGCAGTATTTT. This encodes CSVLRAGDTQYF.

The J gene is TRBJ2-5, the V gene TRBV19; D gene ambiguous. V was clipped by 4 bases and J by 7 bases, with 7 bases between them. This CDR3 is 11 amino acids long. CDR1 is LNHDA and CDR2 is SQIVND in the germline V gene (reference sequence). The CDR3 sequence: CASSNLWTQYF. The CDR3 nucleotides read TGTGCCAGTAGTAATCTGTGGACCCAGTACTTC.

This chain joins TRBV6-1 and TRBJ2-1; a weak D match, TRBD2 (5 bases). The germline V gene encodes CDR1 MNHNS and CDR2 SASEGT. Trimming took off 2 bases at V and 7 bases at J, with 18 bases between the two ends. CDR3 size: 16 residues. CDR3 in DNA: TGTGCCAGCAGTGAAAACAGACTAATTTTTCTTAATGAGCAGTTCTTC. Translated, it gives CASSENRLIFLNEQFF.

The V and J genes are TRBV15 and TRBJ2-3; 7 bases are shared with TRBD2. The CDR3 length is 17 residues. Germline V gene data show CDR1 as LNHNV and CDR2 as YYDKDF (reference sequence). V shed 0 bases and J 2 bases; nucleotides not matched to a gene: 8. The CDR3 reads CATSRDHIGTITDTQYF. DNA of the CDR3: TGTGCCACCAGCAGAGATCATATTGGGACTATCACAGATACGCAGTATTTT.

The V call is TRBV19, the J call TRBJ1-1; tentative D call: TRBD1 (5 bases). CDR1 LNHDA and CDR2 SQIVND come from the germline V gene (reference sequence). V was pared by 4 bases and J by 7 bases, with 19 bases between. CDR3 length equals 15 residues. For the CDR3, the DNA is TGTGCCAGTAGTAGGCGAACCGGGACTGAGTATGAAGCTTTCTTT. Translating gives CASSRRTGTEYEAFF.

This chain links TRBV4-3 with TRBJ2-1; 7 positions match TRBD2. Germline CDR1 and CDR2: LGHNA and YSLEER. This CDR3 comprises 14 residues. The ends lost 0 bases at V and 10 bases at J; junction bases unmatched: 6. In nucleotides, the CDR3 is TGCGCCAGCAGCCAAGATTGGCGGGAGAACGAGCAGTTCTTC. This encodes CASSQDWRENEQFF.

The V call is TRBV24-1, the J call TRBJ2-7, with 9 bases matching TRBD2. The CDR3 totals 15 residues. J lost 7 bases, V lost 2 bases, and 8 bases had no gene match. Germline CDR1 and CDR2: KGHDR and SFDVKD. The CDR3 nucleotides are TGTGCCACCAGTGATTCTCACGCGGGAGGGTGGGAGCAGTACTTC. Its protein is CATSDSHAGGWEQYF.

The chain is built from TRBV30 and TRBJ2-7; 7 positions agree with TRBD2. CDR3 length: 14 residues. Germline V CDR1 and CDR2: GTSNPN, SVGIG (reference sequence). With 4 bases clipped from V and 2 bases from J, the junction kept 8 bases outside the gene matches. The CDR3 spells CAWKSSGTTYEQYF. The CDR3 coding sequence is TGTGCCTGGAAGTCTAGCGGAACAACCTACGAGCAGTACTTC.

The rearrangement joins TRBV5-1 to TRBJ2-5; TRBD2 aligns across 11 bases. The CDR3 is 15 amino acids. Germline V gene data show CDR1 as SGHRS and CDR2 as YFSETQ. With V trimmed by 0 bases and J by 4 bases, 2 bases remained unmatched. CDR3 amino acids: CASSLGSGRGETQYF. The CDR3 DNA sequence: TGCGCCAGCAGCTTGGGTAGCGGGAGGGGAGAGACCCAGTACTTC.

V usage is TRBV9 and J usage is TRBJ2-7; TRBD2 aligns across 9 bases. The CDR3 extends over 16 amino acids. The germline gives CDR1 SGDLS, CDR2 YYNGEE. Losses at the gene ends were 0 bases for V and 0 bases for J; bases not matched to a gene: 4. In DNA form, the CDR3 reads TGTGCCAGCAGCGTAGGACTAGCGGAAAACTCCTACGAGCAGTACTTC. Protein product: CASSVGLAENSYEQYF.

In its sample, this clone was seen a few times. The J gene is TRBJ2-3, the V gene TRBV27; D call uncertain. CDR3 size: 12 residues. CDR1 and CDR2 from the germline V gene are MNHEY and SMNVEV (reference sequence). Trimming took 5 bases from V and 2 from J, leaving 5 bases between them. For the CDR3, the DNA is TGTGCCAGCAGTCCGACCACAGATACGCAGTATTTT. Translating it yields CASSPTTDTQYF.

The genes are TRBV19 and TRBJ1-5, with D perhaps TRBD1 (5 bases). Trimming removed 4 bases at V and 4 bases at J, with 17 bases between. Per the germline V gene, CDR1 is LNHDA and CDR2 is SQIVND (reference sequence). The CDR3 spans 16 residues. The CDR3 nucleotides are TGTGCCAGTAGTAGGGGGTCAGCCTTCTCTAATCAGCCCCAGCATTTT. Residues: CASSRGSAFSNQPQHF.

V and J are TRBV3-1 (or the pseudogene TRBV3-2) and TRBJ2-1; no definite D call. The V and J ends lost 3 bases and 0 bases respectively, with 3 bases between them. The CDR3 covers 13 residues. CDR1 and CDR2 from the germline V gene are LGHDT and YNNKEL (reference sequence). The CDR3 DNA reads TGTGCCAGCAGCCACTACTCCTACAATGAGCAGTTCTTC. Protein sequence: CASSHYSYNEQFF.

The CDR3: CAWSIGANSPLHF. CDR3 coding DNA: TGTGCCTGGAGCATCGGGGCCAATTCACCCCTCCACTTT. The chain uses TRBV30 and TRBJ1-6, with D perhaps TRBD1 (5 bases). The CDR3 contains 13 residues. From germline, CDR1 is GTSNPN and CDR2 SVGIG (reference sequence). With 3 bases removed from V and 7 bases from J, the gap between germline ends came to 10 bases.

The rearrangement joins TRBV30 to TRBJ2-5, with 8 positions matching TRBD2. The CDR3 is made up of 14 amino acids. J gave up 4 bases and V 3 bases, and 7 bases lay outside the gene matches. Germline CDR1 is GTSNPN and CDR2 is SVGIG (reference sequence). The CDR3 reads CAWSAGRAVETQYF. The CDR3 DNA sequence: TGTGCCTGGAGCGCCGGGAGGGCGGTAGAGACCCAGTACTTC.

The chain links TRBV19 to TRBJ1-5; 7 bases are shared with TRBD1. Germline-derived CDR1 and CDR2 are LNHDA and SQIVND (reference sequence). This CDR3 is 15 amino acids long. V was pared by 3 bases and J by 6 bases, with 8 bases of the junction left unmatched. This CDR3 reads CASSIGGGDGQPQHF. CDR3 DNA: TGTGCCAGTAGTATTGGAGGGGGCGATGGTCAGCCCCAGCATTTT.